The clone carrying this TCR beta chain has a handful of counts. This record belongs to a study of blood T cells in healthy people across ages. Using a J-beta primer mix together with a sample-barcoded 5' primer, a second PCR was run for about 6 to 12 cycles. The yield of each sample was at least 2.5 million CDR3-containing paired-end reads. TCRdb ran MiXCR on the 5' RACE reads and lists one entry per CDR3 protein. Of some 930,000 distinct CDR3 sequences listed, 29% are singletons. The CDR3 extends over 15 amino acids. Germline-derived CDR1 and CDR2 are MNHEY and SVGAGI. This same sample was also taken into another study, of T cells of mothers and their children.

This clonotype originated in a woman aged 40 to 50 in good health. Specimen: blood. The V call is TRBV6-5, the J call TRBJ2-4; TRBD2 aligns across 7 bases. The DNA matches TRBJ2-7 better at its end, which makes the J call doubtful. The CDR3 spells CASSYSAGPTYEQYF. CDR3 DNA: TGTGCCAGCAGTTACTCAGCGGGACCTACCTACGAGCAGTACTTC.